Listed below are T cell receptor beta chains from one sample, sequenced in a study of shared clonotypes between healthy human individuals. The protocol was immunoSEQ multiplex PCR, while the TCRdb copy is restricted to in-frame clones and leaves out a portion. Of about 2 million clones in the sample, approximately 95% were seen once. The material sequenced was naive CD8+ T cells sorted from blood. The receptors shown here come from a young man in good health. Each CDR3 is given with its conserved first and last residue. The D gene is left open where the match is weak. Some rows have no size entry. The others give once, few or many, or a class for an expanded clone.

TRBV6-1	-	-	TRBJ1-2	TGTGCCAGCAGCGAATTTACAGTTAACTATGGCTACACCTTC	CASSEFTVNYGYTF
TRBV30	-	-	TRBJ2-7	TGTGCCTGGAGTTCCCCCTCCTACGAGCAGTACTTC	CAWSSPSYEQYF
TRBV6-5	-	-	TRBJ1-6	TGTGCCAGCAGTTACGACATCAATTCACCCCTCCACTTT	CASSYDINSPLHF
TRBV7-9	-	-	TRBJ2-7	TGTGCCAGCAGCCCTTCGACAGCCTCCTACGAGCAGTACTTC	CASSPSTASYEQYF
TRBV7-9	-	-	TRBJ1-1	TGTGCCAGCAGCTCGGGCACCCCTGAAGCTTTCTTT	CASSSGTPEAFF
TRBV9	-	-	TRBJ1-1	TGTGCCAGCAGCGTAGAAGAGGGGCTGAACACTGAAGCTTTCTTT	CASSVEEGLNTEAFF
TRBV6-6	-	-	TRBJ2-3	TGTGCCAGCAGATCAGGGGCGTCAGATACGCAGTATTTT	CASRSGASDTQYF
TRBV6-5	-	-	TRBJ2-5	TGTGCCAGCAGTTACGGGCTACAAGAGACCCAGTACTTC	CASSYGLQETQYF
TRBV13	TRBD1	-	TRBJ2-7	TGTGCCAGCAGCTCCGGACAGGGAATGGAGGACGAGCAGTACTTC	CASSSGQGMEDEQYF
TRBV4-1	-	once	TRBJ1-1	TGCGCCAGCAGTCACACCCTGGGGGGGATGAACACTGAAGCTTTCTTT	CASSHTLGGMNTEAFF
TRBV6-5	TRBD1	-	TRBJ2-7	TGTGCCAGCAGTTCACGACAGGGCGACCCCTACGAGCAGTACTTC	CASSSRQGDPYEQYF
TRBV27	-	-	TRBJ2-1	TGTGCCAGCAGTTGGGGACTTTCTTACAATGAGCAGTTCTTC	CASSWGLSYNEQFF
TRBV27	-	-	TRBJ1-4	TGTGCCAGCAGTTCCCCCGGGTTGGATGAAAAACTGTTTTTT	CASSSPGLDEKLFF
TRBV4-1	TRBD2	-	TRBJ2-3	TGCGCCAGCAGCCAAGAAACGGGGGGATTCACAGATACGCAGTATTTT	CASSQETGGFTDTQYF
TRBV6-5	-	-	TRBJ1-2	TGTGCCAGCAGTTACCGGCAGGAATCGGACTATGGCTACACCTTC	CASSYRQESDYGYTF
TRBV27	TRBD1	-	TRBJ2-2	TGTGCCAGCAGAGACAGGGGGTTGAACGGGGAGCTGTTTTTT	CASRDRGLNGELFF
TRBV28	-	-	TRBJ1-1	TGTGCCAGCAGTTTTGCCGGGACTTGGAACACTGAAGCTTTCTTT	CASSFAGTWNTEAFF
TRBV5-1	-	-	TRBJ2-1	TGCGCCAGCAGCTATACACCTGGGGGTTACAATGAGCAGTTCTTC	CASSYTPGGYNEQFF
TRBV11-2	TRBD1	-	TRBJ2-7	TGTGCCAGCAGCTTAGGTGGACAGGGATCCTACGAGCAGTACTTC	CASSLGGQGSYEQYF
TRBV28	TRBD2	-	TRBJ2-3	TGTGCCAGCAGTTTGGGGCTAGCGGGAGCCTTCACAGATACGCAGTATTTT	CASSLGLAGAFTDTQYF
TRBV6-5	-	-	TRBJ2-1	TGTGCCAGCAGTTACGTGCCCGAGGGCGGTAATGAGCAGTTCTTC	CASSYVPEGGNEQFF
TRBV5-6	-	-	TRBJ2-2	TGTGCCAGCAGCTTGTGGGCGTCCAACACCGGGGAGCTGTTTTTT	CASSLWASNTGELFF
TRBV7-9	-	-	TRBJ2-7	TGTGCCAGCAGCTTAGGATACGGGACGGCCGAATACGAGCAGTACTTC	CASSLGYGTAEYEQYF
TRBV5-4	-	-	TRBJ2-7	TGTGCCAGCAGCTTGCAGGGTGGAGGCTACGAGCAGTACTTC	CASSLQGGGYEQYF
TRBV2	-	-	TRBJ1-1	TGTGCCAGCAGTGAAAAGGGGGGGCCCACTGAAGCTTTCTTT	CASSEKGGPTEAFF
TRBV28	-	once	TRBJ2-3	TGTGCCAGCAGTTTGGTAGACGGAGCGCAGTATTTT	CASSLVDGAQYF
TRBV6-5	-	-	TRBJ2-7	TGTGCCAGCAGTTACTCGGGGTCCACCTACGAGCAGTACTTC	CASSYSGSTYEQYF
TRBV27	-	-	TRBJ2-7	TGTGCCAGCAGCACTTCGGGCCTCCTCAGCGAGCAGTACTTC	CASSTSGLLSEQYF
TRBV6-6	TRBD2	once	TRBJ2-7	TGTGCCAGCAGTTACGGCGGGGGTAACTACGGGCAGTACTTC	CASSYGGGNYGQYF
TRBV29-1	TRBD1	-	TRBJ2-7	TGCAGCGTTCTCCTCCGGGACAGGGGCTACGAGCAGTACTTC	CSVLLRDRGYEQYF
TRBV25-1	-	-	TRBJ2-1	TGTGCCAGCAGTGAATTCGATAACAATGAGCAGTTCTTC	CASSEFDNNEQFF
TRBV7-9	TRBD1	-	TRBJ2-7	TGTGCCAGCAGCCCTCGACAGGGGGCCGTATACGAGCAGTACTTC	CASSPRQGAVYEQYF
TRBV4-1	-	-	TRBJ2-7	TGCGCCAGCAGCCAAGAACAGGGATATGAGCAGTACTTC	CASSQEQGYEQYF
TRBV4-3	-	-	TRBJ2-1	TGCGCCAGCAGCCAAGTAACCCCTCCCAGGGAGGCACATGAGCAGTTCTTC	CASSQVTPPREAHEQFF
TRBV6-1	TRBD1	-	TRBJ2-7	TGTGCCATTGGGACAGGCGGCTCCTACGAGCAGTACTTC	CAIGTGGSYEQYF
TRBV4-1	-	-	TRBJ2-7	TGCGCCAGCAGCCAAGAAGTGCTTTCCTACGAGCAGTACTTC	CASSQEVLSYEQYF
TRBV23-1	-	-	TRBJ2-7	TGCGCCAGCAGTCAACTCAGGGTTAGGAACTACGAGCAGTACTTC	CASSQLRVRNYEQYF
TRBV6-1	-	-	TRBJ2-7	TGTGCCAGCAGTGATTTAGGCGGGGAGATCTCCTACGAGCAGTACTTC	CASSDLGGEISYEQYF
TRBV10-3	-	-	TRBJ2-1	TGTGACCCCACCCAGCCGGAGGCTGGGAATGAGCAGTTCTTC	CDPTQPEAGNEQFF
TRBV7-6	-	-	TRBJ2-1	TGTGCCAGCAGCTCCGGAACAAACTACAATGAGCAGTTCTTC	CASSSGTNYNEQFF
TRBV27	-	-	TRBJ1-5	TGTGCCAGCAGTTTGAGGGGAAGCAATCAGCCCCAGCATTTT	CASSLRGSNQPQHF
TRBV11-2	TRBD2	once	TRBJ2-7	TGTGCCAGCAGCTTAGACGAGGGACTAGCTCCTTCCTTTCGGTCCTACGAGCAGTACTTC	CASSLDEGLAPSFRSYEQYF